Listed here are 8 T cell receptor beta chains from one sample, sequenced in a study of T-cell reconstitution after alpha-beta-depleted transplantation in children. For TCRbeta, the library was prepared with unique molecular identifiers. In TCRdb, the PCR reads were re-called with MiXCR into one record per CDR3 protein. This table holds approximately 350,000 distinct CDR3 sequences, 10% found once. The source material was PBMCs from the stem cell graft donor, sampled from the stem cell graft. These receptors were taken from a human donor who donated a stem cell graft to a child with acute lymphoblastic leukemia.

This clonotype was picked up a small number of times. The chain links TRBV5-1 to TRBJ2-7, with 8 bases matching TRBD1. The CDR3 sequence is 12 residues long. Germline trimming cut 6 bases from V and 2 bases from J; bases unmatched to any gene: 1. Per germline, CDR1 SGHRS and CDR2 YFSETQ. DNA for the CDR3: TGCGCCAGCACAGGGGGCACCTACGAGCAGTACTTC. Translation: CASTGGTYEQYF.

This clonotype was counted many times. The J gene is TRBJ2-3, the V gene TRBV7-2; 15 bases align to TRBD2. V lost 7 bases to trimming and J lost 7 bases; unmatched junction nucleotides: 9. The CDR3 is 16 residues long. The germline V gene encodes CDR1 SGHTA and CDR2 FQGNSA. The CDR3 region is CASNPSGLAGGNTQYF. The CDR3, as DNA: TGTGCCAGCAACCCCTCGGGACTAGCGGGAGGAAATACGCAGTATTTT.

Only a few counts were recorded for this clonotype. The J gene is TRBJ2-5, the V gene TRBV27; 7 bases align to TRBD1. Trimming removed 3 bases from V and 5 bases from J; junction bases left unmatched: 6. This CDR3 is 14 amino acids long. Germline V gene data show CDR1 as MNHEY and CDR2 as SMNVEV (reference sequence). Here the CDR3 reads CASSLNRGGETQYF. For the CDR3, the DNA is TGTGCCAGCAGTTTGAACAGGGGTGGGGAGACCCAGTACTTC.

This chain connects TRBV20-1 to TRBJ1-6; no firm D call. V lost 3 bases, J lost 7 bases, and 10 bases lay in between. The CDR3 length is 13 residues. Germline V gene lookup returns CDR1 DFQATT and CDR2 SNEGSKA (reference sequence). DNA of the CDR3: TGCAGTGCTAGGGTGGGCAGAAATTCACCCCTCCACTTT. Its protein is CSARVGRNSPLHF.

This clonotype was counted ten times or more. The gene calls are TRBV18 and TRBJ1-2; 10 bases map to TRBD1. Germline V lookup: CDR1 KGHSH, CDR2 LQKENI. V lost 1 base and J lost 5; bases outside the gene matches: 4. The CDR3 covers 15 residues. In DNA form, the CDR3 reads TGTGCCAGCTCACCACAGGACAGGGGGATTTATGGCTACACCTTC. Residues: CASSPQDRGIYGYTF.

J is TRBJ2-7 and V is TRBV9; tentatively, D is TRBD1 or TRBD2 (5 bases each). Per germline, CDR1 SGDLS and CDR2 YYNGEE. CDR3 length: 14 residues. With 3 bases removed from V and 5 bases from J, the gap between germline ends came to 15 bases. This chain's CDR3 is CASSGGRGVNEQYF. CDR3 DNA: TGTGCCAGCAGCGGTGGGAGAGGGGTAAACGAGCAGTACTTC.

V gene TRBV3-1 combines with J gene TRBJ2-7, with D uncertain. The germline gives CDR1 LGHDT, CDR2 YNNKEL (reference sequence). V was pared by 3 bases and J by 5 bases, with 14 bases between. The CDR3 consists of 14 residues. CDR3 amino acids: CASSHDTGRNEQYF. CDR3 nucleotide sequence: TGTGCCAGCAGCCATGACACCGGCAGGAACGAGCAGTACTTC.

This clonotype showed up many times. The chain combines TRBV4-1 with TRBJ2-3; 9 bases match TRBD2. With V trimmed by 4 bases and J by 0 bases, 11 bases remained unmatched. The germline V gene has CDR1 MGHRA and CDR2 YSYEKL. The CDR3 consists of 18 residues. As DNA, the CDR3 is TGCGCCAGCAGCCCGGTCTTTAGCGGGAGCCCTAGCACAGATACGCAGTATTTT. This codes for CASSPVFSGSPSTDTQYF.